This TCR beta chain was sequenced in a study of Tregs in tolerant kidney transplant recipients. Whole-study findings and limits: Few patients were studied, so findings need validation in larger groups.

As regards this clone: Its target is unknown. The read stops 3 residues short of the end of the CDR3; the missing end is completed from the germline J gene.

Repertoires were generated with immunoSEQ multiplex PCR, while TCRdb's copy carries only in-frame clones and drops some. With roughly 50,000 clones in the sample, the ten largest clones hold about 0.83%. V was pared by 4 bases and J by 5 bases, with 12 bases between. The CDR3 has 14 amino acids. Germline loops: CDR1 SNHLY, CDR2 FYNNEI. The chain couples TRBV2 to TRBJ1-5; weak D call: TRBD1 (5 bases). This specimen was CD4+ T cells from blood, taken before the transplant. The TCR sequence derives from a human donor who received a combined kidney and bone marrow transplant. CDR3 sequence reads: CASSAEQGDQPQHF. The CDR3 DNA, read in part, is TGTGCCAGCAGTGCAGAGCAGGGCGATCAGCCC.